A selection of T cell receptor beta chains follows, all from one sample in a study of blood T cell repertoires in COVID-19. Sequenced by immunoSEQ multiplex PCR; TCRdb stores in-frame clones only, minus some. The table has approximately 490,000 clones, about 85% seen once. Sequencing input: PBMCs or T cells enriched from blood (not recorded which). These TCRs come from a woman under 30 who had recovered from COVID-19. The conserved cysteine and the conserved F or W are not part of the CDR3 here.

v_gene	j_gene	CDR3aa
TRBV7-9	TRBJ2-3	ASSSRLAGGPSTDTQY
TRBV27	TRBJ1-2	ASSLAGGLSYGYT
TRBV21-1	TRBJ2-5	ASSIREPPQETQY
TRBV5-1	TRBJ2-7	ASSLSVSYEQY
TRBV5-4	TRBJ2-4	ASSWGTGVQY
TRBV30	TRBJ1-5	AWSPTRQINQPQH
TRBV6-5	TRBJ2-7	ASSTGDLLYEQY
TRBV2	TRBJ2-5	ASKSGTGGQETQY
TRBV30	TRBJ1-2	AWSAQDYGYT
TRBV9	TRBJ1-2	ASSGQGDINYGYT
TRBV3-1/TRBV3-2	TRBJ2-2	ASSQPEQGGTSYTGELF
TRBV19	TRBJ1-2	ASSTTGGEGYGYT
TRBV15	TRBJ1-1	ATSRVTAGTEAF
TRBV7-8	TRBJ1-1	ASSFVARGHPEAF
TRBV5-1	TRBJ2-7	ASGPGTSESYEQY
TRBV20-1	TRBJ2-7	SARALDEQY
TRBV2	TRBJ1-2	ASSDLGGLVGYT
TRBV2	TRBJ2-5	ASSSETSSRETQY
TRBV19	TRBJ1-5	ASSSRLRREPSNQPQH
TRBV6-5	TRBJ2-7	ASSRGGKASYEQY
TRBV30	TRBJ2-2	AWSELTGTGELF
TRBV5-1	TRBJ2-4	ASSLGGGLRNIQY
TRBV5-4	TRBJ1-1	ASNPQGGNTEAF
TRBV19	TRBJ1-2	ASSTRTGEGNYGYT
TRBV11-3	TRBJ2-5	ASSFGREETQY
TRBV5-6	TRBJ2-1	ASSDLWGEQL
TRBV6-5	TRBJ2-6	ASSHRVSGANVLT
TRBV5-6	TRBJ2-3	ASSLGGSGGASQY
TRBV28	TRBJ1-1	ASSLSGDTEAF
TRBV15	TRBJ2-5	ATSAMGGGWETQY
TRBV7-8	TRBJ1-6	ASSWGTGRNSPLH
TRBV5-1	TRBJ1-6	ASTGTGDSPLH
TRBV2	TRBJ1-5	ASSSLGQVNQPQH
TRBV7-9	TRBJ2-2	ASSLHQDTGELF
TRBV2	TRBJ1-2	ASSELGQLSGYT
TRBV30	TRBJ2-3	AWRGLGGADTQY
TRBV6-4	TRBJ1-1	ASSESTGRAEAF
TRBV14	TRBJ2-2	ASSQVSGIRNTGELF
TRBV11-2	TRBJ1-4	ASSLDQETATNEKLF
TRBV23-1	TRBJ2-5	ASTNWGNGTGEETQY
TRBV30	TRBJ1-2	AWSLQGARGGYT
TRBV19	TRBJ1-5	ASSIRRDSRNQPQH
TRBV6-6	TRBJ2-6	ASSRPSSNGANVLT
TRBV25-1	TRBJ1-6	ASSENRGMSIISPLH
TRBV7-9	TRBJ2-7	ASSLVLTATREEQY
TRBV12-5	TRBJ2-6	ASGLVLRVSGANVLT
TRBV20-1	TRBJ1-6	SATDRVDSPLH
TRBV7-8	TRBJ1-5	ASSLSGYSNQPQH
TRBV9	TRBJ1-5	ASSVTGLSNQPQH
TRBV6-5	TRBJ2-7	ASGADEQY